This T cell receptor beta chain originates from a study of CD8 T cells in ankylosing spondylitis (dated by TCRdb to 2016 to 2017). For the wider study: T cell receptor beta repertoires were profiled in healthy donors and ankylosing spondylitis patients so that disease-linked TCR variants could be found. In total, the full study cohort was made up of 95 to 110 healthy donors and 25 ankylosing spondylitis patients. Peripheral blood was sampled, and synovial fluid was also collected from ankylosing spondylitis patients.

Paper-wide results and their limitations: In peripheral blood, the disease-linked clones were found at relatively low frequencies and had a CD8+ phenotype. Significant enrichment of the disease-linked clones was reported in matched synovial fluid samples from ankylosing spondylitis patients. Some motif variants were previously reported in synovial fluid and blood of reactive arthritis patients, suggesting common disease-initiation mechanisms. A TCR beta motif of 8 or 9 highly homologous amino acid variants appeared characteristic of blood from ankylosing spondylitis patients.

This clonotype turned up a few times. The specificity of this receptor is unknown. Per-base quality was not reported, and no clone a single base away is much larger than it. Deletion took 3 bases off V and 8 bases off J, with a span of 15 bases between the germline ends. Sequences SGHTA (CDR1) and FQGNSA (CDR2) are obtained from the germline V gene. The CDR3 starts with the cysteine, ends with the phenylalanine, and has 14 residues. This entry keeps only the CDR3 DNA: 42 bases, framed from base 1. Sequencing relied on an Illumina MiSeq. Quantitative 5'-RACE with molecular barcodes was used to prepare TCR beta libraries. In the original analysis: A new computational method, built on a probabilistic model of VDJ rearrangement, was used to identify disease-linked TCR variants. In-frame beta chains were kept once TCRdb had trimmed the public reads at Q25 with fastp and called clones with MiXCR. Each record represents a unique CDR3 protein, reported with the most common genes and DNA among its rows. What appears here as the V and J calls and clone size reflects TCRdb's work, not the paper's. The sample table lists approximately 35,000 distinct CDR3 sequences, 14% of them with a count of one. Jointly, the top ten make up 30% to 40% of the sample.

This chain is built from TRBV7-2 and TRBJ2-3; the best D guess is TRBD1, with 6 bases matching. The sequence was obtained from a male donor with ankylosing spondylitis or in good health (not recorded which). Sequenced: blood. The DNA sequence is as follows: TGTGCCAGCAGCTTGGCAGGGCTCAGGGGTACGCAGTATTTT. It specifies CASSLAGLRGTQYF.